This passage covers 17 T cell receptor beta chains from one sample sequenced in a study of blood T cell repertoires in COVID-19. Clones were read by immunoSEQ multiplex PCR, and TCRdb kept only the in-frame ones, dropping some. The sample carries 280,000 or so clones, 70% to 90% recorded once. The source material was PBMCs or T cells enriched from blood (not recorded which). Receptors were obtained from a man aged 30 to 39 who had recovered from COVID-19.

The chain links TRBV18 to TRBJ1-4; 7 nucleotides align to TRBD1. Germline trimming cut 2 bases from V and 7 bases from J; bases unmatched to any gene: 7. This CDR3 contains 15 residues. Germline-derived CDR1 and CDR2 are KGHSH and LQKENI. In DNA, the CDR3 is TGTGCCAGCTCACCAGCGGCAGGGGGAATTGAAAAACTGTTTTTT. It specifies CASSPAAGGIEKLFF.

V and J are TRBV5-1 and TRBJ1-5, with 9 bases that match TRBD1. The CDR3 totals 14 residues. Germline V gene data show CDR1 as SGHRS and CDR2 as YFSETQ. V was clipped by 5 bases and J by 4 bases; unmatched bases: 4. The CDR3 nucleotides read TGCGCCAGCAGAGATGGGACAGGGAATCAGCCCCAGCATTTT. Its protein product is CASRDGTGNQPQHF.

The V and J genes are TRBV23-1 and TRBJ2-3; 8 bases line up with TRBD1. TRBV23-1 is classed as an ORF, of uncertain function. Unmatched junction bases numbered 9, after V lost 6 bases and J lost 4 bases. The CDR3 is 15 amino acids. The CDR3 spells CASSKPDRGADTQYF. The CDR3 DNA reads TGCGCCAGCAGCAAACCAGACAGGGGCGCAGATACGCAGTATTTT.

This chain's CDR3 is CATSEPTETGELFF. The CDR3 DNA sequence: TGTGCCACCAGTGAACCCACAGAGACCGGGGAGCTGTTTTTT. V usage is TRBV24-1 and J usage is TRBJ2-2; no reliable D call. The CDR3 runs 14 residues. Trimming removed 4 bases at V and 5 bases at J, with 10 bases between. Per the germline V gene, CDR1 is KGHDR and CDR2 is SFDVKD.

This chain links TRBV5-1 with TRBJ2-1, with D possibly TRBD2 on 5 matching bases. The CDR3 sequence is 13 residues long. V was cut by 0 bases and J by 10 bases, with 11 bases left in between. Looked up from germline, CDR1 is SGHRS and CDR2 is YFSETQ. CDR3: CASSLEEDGEQFF. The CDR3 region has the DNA TGCGCCAGCAGCTTGGAGGAGGACGGAGAGCAGTTCTTC.

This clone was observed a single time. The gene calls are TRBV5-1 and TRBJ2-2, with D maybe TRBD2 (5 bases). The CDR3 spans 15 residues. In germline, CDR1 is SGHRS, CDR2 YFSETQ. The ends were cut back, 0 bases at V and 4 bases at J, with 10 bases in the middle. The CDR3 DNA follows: TGCGCCAGCAGCTTGGGCGGGTTTGGCACCGGGGAGCTGTTTTTT. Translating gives CASSLGGFGTGELFF.

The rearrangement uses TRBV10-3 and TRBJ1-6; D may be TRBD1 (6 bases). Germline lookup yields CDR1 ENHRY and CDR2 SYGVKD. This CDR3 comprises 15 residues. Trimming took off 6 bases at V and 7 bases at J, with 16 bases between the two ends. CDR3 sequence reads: CAIRGTGFSNSPLHF. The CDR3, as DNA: TGTGCCATCAGGGGAACAGGGTTCTCGAATTCACCCCTCCACTTT.

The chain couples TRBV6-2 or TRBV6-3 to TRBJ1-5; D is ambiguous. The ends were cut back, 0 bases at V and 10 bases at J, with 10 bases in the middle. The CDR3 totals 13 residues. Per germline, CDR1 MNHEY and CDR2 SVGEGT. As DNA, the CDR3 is TGTGCCAGCAGTTACTCCCCAACTCGCCCCCAGCATTTT. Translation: CASSYSPTRPQHF.

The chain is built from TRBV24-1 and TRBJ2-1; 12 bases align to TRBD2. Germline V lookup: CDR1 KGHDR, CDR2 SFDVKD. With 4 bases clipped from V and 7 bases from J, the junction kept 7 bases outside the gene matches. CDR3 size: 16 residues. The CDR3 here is CATSETTSGGVNEQFF. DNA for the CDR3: TGTGCCACCAGTGAGACGACTAGCGGGGGTGTAAATGAGCAGTTCTTC.

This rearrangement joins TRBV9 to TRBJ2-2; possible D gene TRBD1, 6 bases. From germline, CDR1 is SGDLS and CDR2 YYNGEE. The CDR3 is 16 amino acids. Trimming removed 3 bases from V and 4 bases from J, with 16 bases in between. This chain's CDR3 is CASSATGTRGTGELFF. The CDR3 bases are TGTGCCAGCAGCGCCACCGGGACCAGGGGCACCGGGGAGCTGTTTTTT.

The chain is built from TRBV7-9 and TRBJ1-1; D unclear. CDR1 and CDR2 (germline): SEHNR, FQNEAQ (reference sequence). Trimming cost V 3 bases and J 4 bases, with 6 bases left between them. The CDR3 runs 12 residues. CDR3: CASSFPGTEAFF. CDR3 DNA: TGTGCCAGCAGCTTCCCGGGCACTGAAGCTTTCTTT.

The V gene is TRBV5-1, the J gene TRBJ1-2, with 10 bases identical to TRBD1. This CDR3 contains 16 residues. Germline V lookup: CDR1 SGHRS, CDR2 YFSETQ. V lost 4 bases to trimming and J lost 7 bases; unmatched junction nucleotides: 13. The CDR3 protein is CASSQHADRGQGGYTF. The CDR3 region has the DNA TGCGCCAGCAGCCAACACGCAGACAGGGGGCAGGGTGGCTACACCTTC. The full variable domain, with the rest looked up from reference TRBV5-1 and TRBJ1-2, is KAGVTQTPRYLIKTRGQQVTLSCSPISGHRSVSWYQQTPGQGLQFLFEYFSETQRNKGNFPGRFSGRQFSNSRSEMNVSTLELGDSALYLCASSQHADRGQGGYTFGSGTRLTVV.

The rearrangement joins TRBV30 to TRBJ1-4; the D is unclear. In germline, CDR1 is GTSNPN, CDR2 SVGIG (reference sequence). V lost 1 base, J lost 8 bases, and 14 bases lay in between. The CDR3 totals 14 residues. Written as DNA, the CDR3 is TGTGCCTGGAGTGCCGGGAGCCTTGGAGAAAAACTGTTTTTT. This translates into CAWSAGSLGEKLFF. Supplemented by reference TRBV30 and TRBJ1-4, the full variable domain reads SQTIHQWPATLVQPVGSPLSLECTVEGTSNPNLYWYRQAAGRGLQLLFYSVGIGQISSEVPQNLSASRPQDRQFILSSKKLLLSDSGFYLCAWSAGSLGEKLFFGSGTQLSVL.

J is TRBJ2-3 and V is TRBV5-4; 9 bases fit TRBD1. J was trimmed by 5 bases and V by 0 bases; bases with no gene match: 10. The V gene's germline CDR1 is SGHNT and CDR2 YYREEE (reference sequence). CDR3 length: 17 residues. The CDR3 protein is CASSLDATGGEGDTQYF. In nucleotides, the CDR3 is TGTGCCAGCAGCTTGGACGCAACAGGGGGCGAGGGAGATACGCAGTATTTT. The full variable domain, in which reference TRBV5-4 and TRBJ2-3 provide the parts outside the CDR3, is ETGVTQSPTHLIKTRGQQVTLRCSSQSGHNTVSWYQQALGQGPQFIFQYYREEENGRGNFPPRFSGLQFPNYSSELNVNALELDDSALYLCASSLDATGGEGDTQYFGPGTRLTVL.

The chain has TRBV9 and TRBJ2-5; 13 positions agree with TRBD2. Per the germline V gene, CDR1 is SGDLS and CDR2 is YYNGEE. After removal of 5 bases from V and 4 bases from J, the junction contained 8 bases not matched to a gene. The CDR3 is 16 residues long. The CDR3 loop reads CASSAGTSGETETQYF. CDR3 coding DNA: TGTGCCAGCAGTGCTGGGACTAGCGGGGAGACAGAGACCCAGTACTTC.

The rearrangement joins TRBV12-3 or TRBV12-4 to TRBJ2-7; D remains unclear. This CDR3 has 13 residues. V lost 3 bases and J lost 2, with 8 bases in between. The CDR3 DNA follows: TGTGCCAGCAGTTTCAGGCTTACCTACGAGCAGTACTTC. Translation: CASSFRLTYEQYF.

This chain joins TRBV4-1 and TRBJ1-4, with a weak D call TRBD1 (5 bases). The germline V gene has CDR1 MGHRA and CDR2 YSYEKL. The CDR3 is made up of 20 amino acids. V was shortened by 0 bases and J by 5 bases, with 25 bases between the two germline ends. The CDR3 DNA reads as TGCGCCAGCAGCCAAGAGCGTGGTGCAGGGTCAATTACCCGGAATGAAAAACTGTTTTTT. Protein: CASSQERGAGSITRNEKLFF.